This TCR beta chain was sequenced during a study of T-cell reconstitution after alpha-beta-depleted transplantation in children. Study-level points and caveats: At around two months after transplant, the alpha-beta T cells were reportedly derived from several hundred expanded clones that came from non-depleted graft cells. At one year after transplant, newly produced T cells mostly accounted for T-cell counts and diversity. The high TCRbeta diversity at day 60 in some patients came from surviving recipient T cells and thymic progenitors.

The table lists this clonotype with many counts. The antigen is undetermined. The V end was cut by 5 bases, the J end by 4 bases, with 23 bases between. Germline V gives CDR1 SGHVS, CDR2 FQNEAQ. The CDR3 spans 17 residues. Construction of the TCRbeta library involved unique molecular identifiers. TCRdb re-analysed the PCR reads in MiXCR, keeping a single row per CDR3 protein. The sample includes approximately 500,000 distinct CDR3 sequences, 8% to 11% of them seen just once. Sample: PBMCs, taken before TCRalphabeta/CD19-depleted stem cell transplant. This chain joins TRBV7-8 and TRBJ1-1; D not certain. The TCR comes from a child aged 2-15 years with inherited bone marrow failure, due to receive a stem cell transplant. The CDR3 sequence is CASSLPTGPLPLTEAFF. CDR3 sequence (DNA): TGTGCCAGCAGCCTTCCCACCGGGCCTTTGCCACTCACTGAAGCTTTCTTT.